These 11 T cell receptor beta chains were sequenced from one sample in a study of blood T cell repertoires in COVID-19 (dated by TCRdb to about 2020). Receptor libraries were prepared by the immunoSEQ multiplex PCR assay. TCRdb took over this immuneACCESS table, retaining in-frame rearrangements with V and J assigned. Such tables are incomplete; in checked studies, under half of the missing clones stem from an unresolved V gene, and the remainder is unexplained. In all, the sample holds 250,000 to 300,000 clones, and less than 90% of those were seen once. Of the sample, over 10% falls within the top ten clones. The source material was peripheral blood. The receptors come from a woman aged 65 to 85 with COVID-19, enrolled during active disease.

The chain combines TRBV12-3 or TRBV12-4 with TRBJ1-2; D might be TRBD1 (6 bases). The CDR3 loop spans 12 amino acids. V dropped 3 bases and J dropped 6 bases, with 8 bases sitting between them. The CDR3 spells CASSFNRDGYTF. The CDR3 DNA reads TGTGCCAGCAGTTTTAACAGGGATGGCTACACCTTC.

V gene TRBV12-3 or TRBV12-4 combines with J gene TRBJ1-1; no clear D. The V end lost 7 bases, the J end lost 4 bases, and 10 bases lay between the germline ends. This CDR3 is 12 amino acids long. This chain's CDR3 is CASNGVGTEAFF. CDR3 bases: TGTGCCAGCAACGGGGTGGGCACTGAAGCTTTCTTT.

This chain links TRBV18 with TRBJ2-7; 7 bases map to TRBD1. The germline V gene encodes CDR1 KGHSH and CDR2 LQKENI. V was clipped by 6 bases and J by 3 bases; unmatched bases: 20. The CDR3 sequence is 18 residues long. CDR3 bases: TGTGCCAGCTCGCAATCGGGACAGCCGGTCGGGAACTACTACGAGCAGTACTTC. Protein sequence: CASSQSGQPVGNYYEQYF.

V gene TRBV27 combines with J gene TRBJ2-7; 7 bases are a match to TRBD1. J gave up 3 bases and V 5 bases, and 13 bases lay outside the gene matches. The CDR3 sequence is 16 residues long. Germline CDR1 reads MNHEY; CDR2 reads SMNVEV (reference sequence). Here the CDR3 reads CASSPRVLGGHYEQYF. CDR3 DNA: TGTGCCAGCAGTCCCCGTGTATTAGGGGGCCACTACGAGCAGTACTTC.

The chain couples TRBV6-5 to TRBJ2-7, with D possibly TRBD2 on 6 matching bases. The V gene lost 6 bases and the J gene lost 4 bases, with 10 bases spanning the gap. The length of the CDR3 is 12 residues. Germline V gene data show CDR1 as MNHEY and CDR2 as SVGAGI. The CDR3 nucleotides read TGTGCCAGCAGCGAGCGGGTTTACGAGCAGTACTTC. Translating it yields CASSERVYEQYF.

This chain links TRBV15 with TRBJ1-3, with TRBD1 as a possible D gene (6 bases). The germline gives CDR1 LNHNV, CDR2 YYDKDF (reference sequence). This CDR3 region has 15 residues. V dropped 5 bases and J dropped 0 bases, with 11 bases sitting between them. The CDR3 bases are TGTGCCACCAGCGTAACAGGGAGCTCTGGAAACACCATATATTTT. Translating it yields CATSVTGSSGNTIYF.

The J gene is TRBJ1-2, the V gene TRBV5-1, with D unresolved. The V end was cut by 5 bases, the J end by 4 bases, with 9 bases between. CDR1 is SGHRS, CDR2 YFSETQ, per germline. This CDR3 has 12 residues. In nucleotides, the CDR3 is TGCGCCAGCAGTGTGTCGGGCTATGGCTACACCTTC. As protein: CASSVSGYGYTF. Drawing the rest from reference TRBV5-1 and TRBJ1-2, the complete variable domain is KAGVTQTPRYLIKTRGQQVTLSCSPISGHRSVSWYQQTPGQGLQFLFEYFSETQRNKGNFPGRFSGRQFSNSRSEMNVSTLELGDSALYLCASSVSGYGYTFGSGTRLTVV.

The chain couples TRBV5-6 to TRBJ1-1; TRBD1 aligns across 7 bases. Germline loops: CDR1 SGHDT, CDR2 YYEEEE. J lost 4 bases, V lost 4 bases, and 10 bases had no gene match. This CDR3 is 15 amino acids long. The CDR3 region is CASSDPGSGGTEAFF. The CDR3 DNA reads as TGTGCCAGCAGCGACCCTGGTTCAGGGGGCACTGAAGCTTTCTTT.

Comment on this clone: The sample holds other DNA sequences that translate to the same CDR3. In nucleotides, the CDR3 is TGTGCCAGCAGCTTGGGACAGGGGGCGAATGGCTACACCTTC. This sequence encodes CASSLGQGANGYTF. The chain recombines TRBV5-6 with TRBJ1-2; 10 nucleotides line up with TRBD1. V trimming: 0 bases; J trimming: 6 bases; junction bases outside the gene matches: 2. Germline values: CDR1 SGHDT, CDR2 YYEEEE. The CDR3 totals 14 residues.

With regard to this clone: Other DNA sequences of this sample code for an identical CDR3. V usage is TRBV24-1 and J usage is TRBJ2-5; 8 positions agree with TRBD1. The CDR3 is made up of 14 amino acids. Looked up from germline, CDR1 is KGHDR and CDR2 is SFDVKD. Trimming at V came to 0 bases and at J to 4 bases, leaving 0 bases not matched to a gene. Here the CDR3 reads CATSDLTGGETQYF. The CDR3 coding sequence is TGTGCCACCAGTGATTTGACAGGGGGAGAGACCCAGTACTTC.

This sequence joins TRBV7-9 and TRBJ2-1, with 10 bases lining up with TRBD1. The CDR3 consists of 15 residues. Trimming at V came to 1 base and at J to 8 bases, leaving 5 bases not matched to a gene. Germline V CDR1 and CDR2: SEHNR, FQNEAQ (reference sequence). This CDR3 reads CASSLGGQGVDEQFF. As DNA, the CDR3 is TGTGCCAGCAGCTTAGGTGGACAGGGGGTCGATGAGCAGTTCTTC. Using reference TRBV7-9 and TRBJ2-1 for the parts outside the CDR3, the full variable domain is DTGVSQNPRHKITKRGQNVTFRCDPISEHNRLYWYRQTLGQGPEFLTYFQNEAQLEKSRLLSDRFSAERPKGSFSTLEIQRTEQGDSAMYLCASSLGGQGVDEQFFGPGTRLTVL.